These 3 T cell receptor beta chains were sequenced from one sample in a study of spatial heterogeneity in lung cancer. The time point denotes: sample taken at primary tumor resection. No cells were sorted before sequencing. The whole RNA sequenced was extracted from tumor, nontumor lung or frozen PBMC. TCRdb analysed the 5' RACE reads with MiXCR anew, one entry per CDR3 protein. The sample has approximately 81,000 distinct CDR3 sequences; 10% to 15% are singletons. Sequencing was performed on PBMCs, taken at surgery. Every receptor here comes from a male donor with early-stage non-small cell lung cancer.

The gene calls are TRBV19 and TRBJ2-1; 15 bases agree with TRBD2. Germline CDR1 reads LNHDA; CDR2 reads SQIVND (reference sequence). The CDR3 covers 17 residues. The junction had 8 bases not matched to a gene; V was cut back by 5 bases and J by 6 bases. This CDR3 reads CASSPGTSGRIPNEQFF. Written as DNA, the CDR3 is TGTGCCAGTAGTCCCGGGACTAGCGGGAGGATCCCCAATGAGCAGTTCTTC.

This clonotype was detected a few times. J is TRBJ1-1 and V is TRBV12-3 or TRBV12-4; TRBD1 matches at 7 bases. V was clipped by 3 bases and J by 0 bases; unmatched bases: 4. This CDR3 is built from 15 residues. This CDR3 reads CASSLGQYMNTEAFF. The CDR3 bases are TGTGCCAGCAGTTTGGGACAGTACATGAACACTGAAGCTTTCTTT.

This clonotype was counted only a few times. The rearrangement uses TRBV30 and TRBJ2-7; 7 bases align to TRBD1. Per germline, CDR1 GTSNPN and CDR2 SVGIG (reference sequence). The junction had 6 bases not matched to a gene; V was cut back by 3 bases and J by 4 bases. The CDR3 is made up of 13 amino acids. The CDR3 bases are TGTGCCTGGAGCCCGACAGGGTATTACGAGCAGTACTTC. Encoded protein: CAWSPTGYYEQYF.